The clone carrying this T cell receptor (beta chain) was seen only once. The sample belongs to a study of blood T cell repertoires in COVID-19. Study context: The origin of the acute and convalescent COVID-19 samples was the United States, Italy and Spain.

Original methodology: Amplification of reference gene primers was used by the study to estimate nucleated cell counts. Profiled with immunoSEQ multiplex PCR; TCRdb holds only in-frame clones, not every one. That table is the source of V, J and clone size, and D and trimming were worked out from the DNA. The repertoire holds 150,000 or so clones, 70% to 90% seen once, with 10% in the top ten. The sequence was obtained from a man aged 45-65 years with acute or convalescent COVID-19. Source material: peripheral blood.

The CDR3 DNA is TGTGCCAGCAGCTCTCAGGGTCACACTGAAGCTTTCTTT. Protein product: CASSSQGHTEAFF. The genes are TRBV6-6 and TRBJ1-1, with D possibly TRBD1 on 5 matching bases. The germline gives CDR1 MNHNY, CDR2 SVGAGI (reference sequence). Trimming stripped 6 bases from V and 3 bases from J, with 11 bases between. CDR3 size: 13 residues.